This T cell receptor (beta chain) was recorded in a study of blood T cell repertoires in COVID-19. Looking at the study overall: In each case, the material was cDNA or gDNA derived from T cells, B-cell-depleted T cells, or PBMCs.

Using immunoSEQ multiplex PCR, the repertoire was profiled, and TCRdb retains in-frame clones only, with some absent. The sample yields 75,000 to 90,000 clones, approximately 89% seen once. The CDR3 consists of 12 residues. The trim removed 9 bases at V and 10 bases at J, leaving 11 bases unmatched. CDR1 and CDR2 (germline): LNHDA, SQIVND (reference sequence). The material sequenced was peripheral blood. J is TRBJ1-1 and V is TRBV19, with 7 bases identical to TRBD1. This TCR was recovered from an older man with acute or convalescent COVID-19. CDR3 amino acids: CASRTGFGGAFF. CDR3 bases: TGTGCCAGCCGGACAGGCTTCGGGGGAGCTTTCTTT.